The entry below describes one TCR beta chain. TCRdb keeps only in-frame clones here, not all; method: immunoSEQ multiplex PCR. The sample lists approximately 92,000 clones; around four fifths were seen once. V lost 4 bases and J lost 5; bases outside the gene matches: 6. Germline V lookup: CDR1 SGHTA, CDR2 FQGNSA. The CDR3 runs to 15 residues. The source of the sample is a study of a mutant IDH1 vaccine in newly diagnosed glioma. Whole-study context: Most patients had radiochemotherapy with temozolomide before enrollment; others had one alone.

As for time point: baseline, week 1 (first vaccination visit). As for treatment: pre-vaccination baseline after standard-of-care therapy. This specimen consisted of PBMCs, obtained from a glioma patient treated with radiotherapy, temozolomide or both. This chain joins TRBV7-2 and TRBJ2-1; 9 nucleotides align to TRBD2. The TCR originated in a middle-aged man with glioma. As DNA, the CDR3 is TGTGCCAGCAGCTCAGGGCGGGGGGGCAACAATGAGCAGTTCTTC. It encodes CASSSGRGGNNEQFF.